Shown below are 8 T cell receptor beta chains from a single sample sequenced in a study of CD8+CD57+ T cells in acquired aplastic anemia. Before being chosen for sequencing, patients had shown CD8+CD57+ cell expansion by flow cytometry. Profiles of TCR beta VDJ and CDR3 were generated from a genomic DNA template. From the reads, TCRdb called clonotypes with MiXCR, one entry per CDR3 protein. This sample yields about 120,000 distinct CDR3 sequences, of which roughly 55% are seen a single time; 25% to 30% belongs to the top ten. Sequencing input: sorted CD4+, CD8+, or CD8+CD57+ T cells (not recorded which) from PBMCs. These receptors were obtained from a human donor with aplastic anemia.

The genes are TRBV3-1 and TRBJ2-3, with TRBD2 matching over 9 bases. V was pared by 0 bases and J by 7 bases, with 5 bases of the junction left unmatched. The CDR3 has 15 amino acids. The germline gives CDR1 LGHDT, CDR2 YNNKEL (reference sequence). CDR3 in DNA: TGTGCCAGCAGCCAAGAGGGCGGGGGGGCGAATACGCAGTATTTT. The encoded protein is CASSQEGGGANTQYF.

V is TRBV5-5 and J is TRBJ2-7; 13 nucleotides align to TRBD2. Germline CDR1 is SGHKS and CDR2 is YYEKEE (reference sequence). CDR3 length equals 15 residues. The junction had 4 bases not matched to a gene; V was cut back by 5 bases and J by 2 bases. CDR3 DNA sequence: TGTGCCAGCAGGGGACTAGCGGGACTTGCCTACGAGCAGTACTTC. Translated: CASRGLAGLAYEQYF.

The chain has TRBV29-1 and TRBJ1-1; the D is unclear. Germline V gene lookup returns CDR1 SQVTM and CDR2 ANQGSEA. V was shortened by 6 bases and J by 1 base, with 6 bases between the two germline ends. The CDR3 is 11 residues long. Here the CDR3 DNA reads TGCAGCGTCAGACGGAACACTGAAGCTTTCTTT. This sequence encodes CSVRRNTEAFF. The full variable domain, its missing parts supplied by reference TRBV29-1 and TRBJ1-1, is SAVISQKPSRDICQRGTSLTIQCQVDSQVTMMFWYRQQPGQSLTLIATANQGSEATYESGFVIDKFPISRPNLTFSTLTVSNMSPEDSSIYLCSVRRNTEAFFGQGTRLTVV.

The chain combines TRBV2 with TRBJ2-6; 7 bases are shared with TRBD2. The germline gives CDR1 SNHLY, CDR2 FYNNEI. CDR3 length: 15 amino acids. V lost 3 bases, J lost 11 bases, and 10 bases stayed unmatched. CDR3 residues: CASSDRWEGSYVLTF. As DNA, the CDR3 is TGTGCCAGCAGTGATAGGTGGGAGGGGTCCTACGTCCTGACTTTC.

The chain joins TRBV7-6 to TRBJ1-3; D is ambiguous. This CDR3 spans 12 amino acids. Germline V lookup: CDR1 SGHVS, CDR2 FNYEAQ. Trimming left V 1 base short and J 4 bases short, with 2 bases between. Here the CDR3 DNA reads TGTGCCAGCAGCTTAGAGGGAAACACCATATATTTT. Translating it yields CASSLEGNTIYF.

This clonotype was counted ten times or more. V is TRBV20-1 and J is TRBJ2-7; TRBD2 agrees at 7 bases. Germline trimming cut 0 bases from V and 6 bases from J; bases unmatched to any gene: 11. This CDR3 spans 15 amino acids. Germline V gene sequence: CDR1 DFQATT, CDR2 SNEGSKA (reference sequence). CDR3 bases: TGCAGTGCTAGAGATCATATGGCGGGAGTGGGCGAGCAGTACTTC. It codes for CSARDHMAGVGEQYF.

The rearrangement uses TRBV7-6 and TRBJ2-7; D is unresolved. Germline-derived CDR1 and CDR2 are SGHVS and FNYEAQ. The CDR3 runs to 12 residues. Trimming took 2 bases from V and 3 from J, leaving 5 bases between them. CDR3 DNA sequence: TGTGCCAGCAGCTTAATAGGCTACGAGCAGTACTTC. It is translated as CASSLIGYEQYF.

This chain connects TRBV14 to TRBJ1-2; D is undetermined. The germline V gene encodes CDR1 SGHDN and CDR2 FVKESK. The CDR3 spans 14 residues. Trimming left V 1 base short and J 6 bases short, with 12 bases between. CDR3 sequence: CASSQALGVDGYTF. CDR3 nucleotide sequence: TGTGCCAGCAGCCAAGCCCTGGGTGTCGATGGCTACACCTTC.